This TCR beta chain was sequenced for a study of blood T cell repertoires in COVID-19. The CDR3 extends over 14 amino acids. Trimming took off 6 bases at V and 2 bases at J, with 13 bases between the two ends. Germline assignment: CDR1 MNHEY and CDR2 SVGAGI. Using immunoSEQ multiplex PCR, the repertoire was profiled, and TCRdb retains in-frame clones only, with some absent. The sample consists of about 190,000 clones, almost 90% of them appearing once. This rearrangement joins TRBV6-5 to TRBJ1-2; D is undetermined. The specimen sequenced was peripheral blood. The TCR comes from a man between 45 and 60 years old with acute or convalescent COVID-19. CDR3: CASREGNPNYGYTF. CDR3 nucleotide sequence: TGTGCCAGCAGAGAGGGCAATCCCAACTATGGCTACACCTTC.